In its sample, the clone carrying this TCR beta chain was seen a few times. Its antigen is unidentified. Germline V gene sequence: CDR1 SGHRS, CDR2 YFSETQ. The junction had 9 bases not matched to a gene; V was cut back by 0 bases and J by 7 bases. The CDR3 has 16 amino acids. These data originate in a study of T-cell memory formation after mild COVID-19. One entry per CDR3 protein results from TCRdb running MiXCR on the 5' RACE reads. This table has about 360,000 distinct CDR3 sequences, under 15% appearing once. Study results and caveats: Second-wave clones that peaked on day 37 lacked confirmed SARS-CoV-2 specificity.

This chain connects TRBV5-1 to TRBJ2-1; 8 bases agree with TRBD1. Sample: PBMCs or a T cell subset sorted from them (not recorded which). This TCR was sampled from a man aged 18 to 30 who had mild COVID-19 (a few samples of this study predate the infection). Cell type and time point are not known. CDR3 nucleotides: TGCGCCAGCAGCTTGGCCGTCACAGGGGGGAAGAATGAGCAGTTCTTC. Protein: CASSLAVTGGKNEQFF.